This TCR beta chain was sequenced for a study of PD-1 blockade in classical Hodgkin lymphoma. Each patient relapsed following autologous stem cell transplantation, and prior brentuximab vedotin exposure differed. Complete response, partial response or progressive disease was recorded as best response. In regard to this clone: Its antigen is unknown.

The V end was cut by 5 bases, the J end by 0 bases, with 8 bases between. CDR1 is SGHVS, CDR2 FNYEAQ, per germline. This CDR3 has 14 amino acids. TCRdb's table, derived via immunoSEQ multiplex PCR, lists solely in-frame clones and lacks some. There are fewer than 30,000 clones in the sample; around 78% occur only once, and about a fifth lies in the top ten. Study conclusions and caveats: Some patients began nivolumab under 1 year after ASCT. These patients were excluded from later analyses. Newly diagnosed patients reportedly had lower baseline TCR diversity than healthy donors. Whereas CD4+ TCR diversity had risen significantly by C4D1, CD8+ TCR diversity had not.

The V gene is TRBV7-6, the J gene TRBJ1-3; D is unclear. Source: peripheral blood mononuclear cells (PBMCs), taken before the second cycle of nivolumab. The clonotype originates from a human donor with classical Hodgkin lymphoma. CDR3 in amino acids: CASSRRYSGNTIYF. The CDR3 DNA follows: TGTGCCAGCAGCCGCAGGTACTCTGGAAACACCATATATTTT. Combining the CDR3 with reference TRBV7-6 and TRBJ1-3 gives the whole variable domain GAGVSQSPRYKVTKRGQDVALRCDPISGHVSLYWYRQALGQGPEFLTYFNYEAQQDKSGLPNDRFSAERPEGSISTLTIQRTEQRDSAMYRCASSRRYSGNTIYFGEGSWLTVV.